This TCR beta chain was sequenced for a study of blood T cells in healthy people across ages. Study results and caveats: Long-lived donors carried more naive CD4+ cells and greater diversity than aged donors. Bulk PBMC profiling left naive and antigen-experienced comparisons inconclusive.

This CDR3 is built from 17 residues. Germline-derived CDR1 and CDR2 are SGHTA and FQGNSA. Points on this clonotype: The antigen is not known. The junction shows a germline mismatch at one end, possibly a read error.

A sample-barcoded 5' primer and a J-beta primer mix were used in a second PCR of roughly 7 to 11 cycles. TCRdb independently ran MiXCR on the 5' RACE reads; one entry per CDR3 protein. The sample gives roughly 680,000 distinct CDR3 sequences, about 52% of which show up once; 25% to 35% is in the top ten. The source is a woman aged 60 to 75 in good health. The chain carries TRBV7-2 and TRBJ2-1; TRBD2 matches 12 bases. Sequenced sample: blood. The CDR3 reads CASSLGLAGPHYNEQFF. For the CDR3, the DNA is TGTGCCAGCAGTTTAGGACTAGCGGGACCTCACTACAATGAGCAGTTCTTC.